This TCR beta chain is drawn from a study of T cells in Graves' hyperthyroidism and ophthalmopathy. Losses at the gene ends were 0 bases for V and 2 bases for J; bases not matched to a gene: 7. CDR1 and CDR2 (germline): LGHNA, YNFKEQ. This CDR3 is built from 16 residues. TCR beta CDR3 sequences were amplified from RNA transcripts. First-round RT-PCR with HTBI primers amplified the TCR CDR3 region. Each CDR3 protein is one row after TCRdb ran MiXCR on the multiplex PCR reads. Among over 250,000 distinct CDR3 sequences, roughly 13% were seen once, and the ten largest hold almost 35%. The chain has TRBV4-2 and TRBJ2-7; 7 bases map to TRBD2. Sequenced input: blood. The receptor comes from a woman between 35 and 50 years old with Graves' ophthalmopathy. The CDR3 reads CASSQDLGGTPYEQYF. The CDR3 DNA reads TGTGCCAGCAGCCAAGACCTGGGGGGGACTCCCTACGAGCAGTACTTC.